This is a list of T cell receptor beta chains from one sample in a study of CD8+ T cells in alopecia areata. Repertoires were generated with immunoSEQ multiplex PCR, while TCRdb's copy carries only in-frame clones and drops some. Altogether some 170,000 clones are present, roughly 70% being singletons, with the ten largest covering roughly 10%. Sequencing was performed on CD8+ T cells sorted from blood, taken at week 0. These receptor sequences come from a human donor with alopecia areata. Each CDR3 is given with its conserved first and last residue. Fields, in order: clone size, J gene, V gene, D gene, CDR3 DNA, CDR3 protein. D genes are given only for firm matches. Clone sizes are given selectively: once, few, many, or a class where the clone is expanded.

clone_size: NA; j_call: TRBJ2-7; v_call: TRBV11-1; d_call: TRBD1; cdr3_nt: TGTGCCAGCAGTAAAGGGACAGGTCCGCTTGAGCAGTACTTC; cdr3_aa: CASSKGTGPLEQYF
clone_size: NA; j_call: TRBJ1-1; v_call: TRBV19; d_call: NA; cdr3_nt: TGTGCCAGTAGTATTTGGGGGGCCCTCAACACTGAAGCTTTCTTT; cdr3_aa: CASSIWGALNTEAFF
clone_size: NA; j_call: TRBJ2-3; v_call: TRBV7-3; d_call: TRBD2; cdr3_nt: TGTGCCAGCAGCCTCGGGACTAGCGGGGGGGCCGGAGATACGCAGTATTTT; cdr3_aa: CASSLGTSGGAGDTQYF
clone_size: NA; j_call: TRBJ1-2; v_call: TRBV7-9; d_call: TRBD1; cdr3_nt: TGTGCCAGCAGCCTACGACCGGGACAGGGTTATGGCTACACCTTC; cdr3_aa: CASSLRPGQGYGYTF
clone_size: NA; j_call: TRBJ2-5; v_call: TRBV30; d_call: TRBD1; cdr3_nt: TGTGCCTGGAGTGAAGGGCAGGGGGCGTTGGAGACCCAGTACTTC; cdr3_aa: CAWSEGQGALETQYF
clone_size: NA; j_call: TRBJ2-5; v_call: TRBV6-5; d_call: NA; cdr3_nt: TGTGCCAGCAGTTACAGGCACTTCCAAGAGACCCAGTACTTC; cdr3_aa: CASSYRHFQETQYF
clone_size: NA; j_call: TRBJ2-1; v_call: TRBV13; d_call: NA; cdr3_nt: TGTGCCAGCAGCTTAGGCAGAACCGTGGTGATTGAGCAGTTCTTC; cdr3_aa: CASSLGRTVVIEQFF
clone_size: few; j_call: TRBJ2-2; v_call: TRBV5-1; d_call: NA; cdr3_nt: TGCGCCAGCAGCTTGACAACCGGGGAGCTGTTTTTT; cdr3_aa: CASSLTTGELFF
clone_size: NA; j_call: TRBJ2-1; v_call: TRBV6-5; d_call: TRBD2; cdr3_nt: TGTGCCAGCAGATCTCTAGCGGGGGTCTACAATGAGCAGTTCTTC; cdr3_aa: CASRSLAGVYNEQFF
clone_size: NA; j_call: TRBJ1-1; v_call: TRBV1; d_call: NA; cdr3_nt: TGCACCAGCGGGGACAAGCCGTGTGGTGACACTGAAGCTTTCTTT; cdr3_aa: CTSGDKPCGDTEAFF
clone_size: NA; j_call: TRBJ1-2; v_call: TRBV30; d_call: NA; cdr3_nt: TGTGCCTGGAGTGTCGATGGGTATGGCTACACCTTC; cdr3_aa: CAWSVDGYGYTF
clone_size: NA; j_call: TRBJ2-7; v_call: TRBV20-1; d_call: NA; cdr3_nt: TGCAGTGCTAGAGACAGGGACGAGCAGTACTTC; cdr3_aa: CSARDRDEQYF
clone_size: NA; j_call: TRBJ1-6; v_call: TRBV5-6; d_call: NA; cdr3_nt: TGTGCCAGCAGCTTGTATCCCAGCGGTTCACCCCTCCACTTT; cdr3_aa: CASSLYPSGSPLHF
clone_size: few; j_call: TRBJ2-2; v_call: TRBV23-1; d_call: NA; cdr3_nt: TGCGCCAGCAAACCGGATCCCGGGGAGCTGTTTTTT; cdr3_aa: CASKPDPGELFF
clone_size: NA; j_call: TRBJ2-7; v_call: TRBV29-1; d_call: TRBD1; cdr3_nt: TGCAGCGTTGAAAGACAGGACAGGGCCCCCTACGAGCAGTACTTC; cdr3_aa: CSVERQDRAPYEQYF
clone_size: NA; j_call: TRBJ2-5; v_call: TRBV30; d_call: TRBD1; cdr3_nt: TGTGCCTGCCCTGGGACCGGGACAGGGGTCGGAGAGACCCAGTACTTC; cdr3_aa: CACPGTGTGVGETQYF
clone_size: NA; j_call: TRBJ2-7; v_call: TRBV29-1; d_call: NA; cdr3_nt: TGCAGCGTTGAAGATTGGGGGCAGGGCTCCTACGAGCAGTACTTC; cdr3_aa: CSVEDWGQGSYEQYF
clone_size: NA; j_call: TRBJ1-2; v_call: TRBV29-1; d_call: NA; cdr3_nt: TGCAGCACGCGTGGACGGTATGGCTACACCTTC; cdr3_aa: CSTRGRYGYTF
clone_size: few; j_call: TRBJ2-7; v_call: TRBV6-5; d_call: NA; cdr3_nt: TGTGCCAGCAGTATGGGGGGCACAGGGTTCGACGAGCAGTACTTC; cdr3_aa: CASSMGGTGFDEQYF
clone_size: NA; j_call: TRBJ2-7; v_call: TRBV15; d_call: NA; cdr3_nt: TGTGCCACCAGCAGAGAAGCGGACACTACTTACGAGCAGTACTTC; cdr3_aa: CATSREADTTYEQYF
clone_size: NA; j_call: TRBJ1-2; v_call: TRBV2; d_call: TRBD1; cdr3_nt: TGTGCCAGCAGTGAAGGCCCAAGGGACAGCCGCTATGGCTACACCTTC; cdr3_aa: CASSEGPRDSRYGYTF
clone_size: NA; j_call: TRBJ1-5; v_call: TRBV30; d_call: NA; cdr3_nt: TGTGCCTGGAGTGTCAGGAATCAGCCCCAGCATTTT; cdr3_aa: CAWSVRNQPQHF
clone_size: NA; j_call: TRBJ2-1; v_call: TRBV4-1; d_call: NA; cdr3_nt: TGCGCCAGCAGTCTGTATTCCAGTGAGCAGTTCTTC; cdr3_aa: CASSLYSSEQFF
clone_size: once; j_call: TRBJ2-1; v_call: TRBV2; d_call: NA; cdr3_nt: TGTGCCAGCAGTGATCTTAGGGGCAATGAGCAGTTCTTC; cdr3_aa: CASSDLRGNEQFF
clone_size: NA; j_call: TRBJ2-7; v_call: TRBV6-5; d_call: NA; cdr3_nt: TGTGCCAGCAGCCGACGTGGACAGTACTACGAGCAGTACTTC; cdr3_aa: CASSRRGQYYEQYF
clone_size: NA; j_call: TRBJ2-5; v_call: TRBV7-9; d_call: NA; cdr3_nt: TGTGCCAGCAGCTTAGCGAACGGGGGTGAGACCCAGTACTTC; cdr3_aa: CASSLANGGETQYF
clone_size: NA; j_call: TRBJ2-5; v_call: TRBV9; d_call: NA; cdr3_nt: TGTGCCAGCAGCGTAGGGAGGGATGGGAAGACCCAGTACTTC; cdr3_aa: CASSVGRDGKTQYF
clone_size: NA; j_call: TRBJ2-3; v_call: TRBV6-1; d_call: NA; cdr3_nt: TGTGCCAGCAGTGACTCCCCCCCCGATACGCAGTATTTT; cdr3_aa: CASSDSPPDTQYF
clone_size: few; j_call: TRBJ1-6; v_call: TRBV10-3; d_call: NA; cdr3_nt: TGTGCCATCAGTGAGGGAGGCGGGCAGGGAAAAGTCCACTTT; cdr3_aa: CAISEGGGQGKVHF
clone_size: NA; j_call: TRBJ2-2; v_call: TRBV27; d_call: TRBD1; cdr3_nt: TGTGCCAGCAGTTCAGACAGGGACACCACCGGGGAGCTGTTTTTT; cdr3_aa: CASSSDRDTTGELFF
clone_size: NA; j_call: TRBJ2-5; v_call: TRBV13; d_call: NA; cdr3_nt: TGTGCCAGCAGCTTAGGCAACCGGGGGAGCCAAGAGACCCAGTACTTC; cdr3_aa: CASSLGNRGSQETQYF
clone_size: NA; j_call: TRBJ2-3; v_call: TRBV23-1; d_call: NA; cdr3_nt: TGCGCCAGCAGTCAATCTACGCGGGGAAACACAGATACGCAGTATTTT; cdr3_aa: CASSQSTRGNTDTQYF
clone_size: medium-sized; j_call: TRBJ2-3; v_call: TRBV7-2; d_call: TRBD2; cdr3_nt: TGTGCCAGCAGCCCGGGGGGGCCTGCAGATACGCAGTATTTT; cdr3_aa: CASSPGGPADTQYF
clone_size: NA; j_call: TRBJ1-2; v_call: TRBV29-1; d_call: NA; cdr3_nt: TGCAGCGCGCCGAACGACAGTAGATATGGCTACACCTTC; cdr3_aa: CSAPNDSRYGYTF
clone_size: NA; j_call: TRBJ2-1; v_call: TRBV9; d_call: NA; cdr3_nt: TGTGCCAGCAGCCCCGGGTCCTACAATGAGCAGTTCTTC; cdr3_aa: CASSPGSYNEQFF
clone_size: NA; j_call: TRBJ1-1; v_call: TRBV4-1; d_call: NA; cdr3_nt: TGCGCCAGCAGCCACCCCGGGCCCGCCGGCACTGAAGCTTTCTTT; cdr3_aa: CASSHPGPAGTEAFF
clone_size: NA; j_call: TRBJ1-1; v_call: TRBV4-1; d_call: TRBD1; cdr3_nt: TGCGCCGCCGCGGGGACAGGGGGCACTGAAGCTTTCTTT; cdr3_aa: CAAAGTGGTEAFF
clone_size: NA; j_call: TRBJ2-1; v_call: TRBV5-6; d_call: NA; cdr3_nt: TGTGCCAGCAGCGCGGGCGGGATTCCTGAGCAGTTCTTC; cdr3_aa: CASSAGGIPEQFF
clone_size: NA; j_call: TRBJ1-6; v_call: TRBV19; d_call: NA; cdr3_nt: TGTGCCAGTAGTACAGACAGCTATAATTCACCCCTCCACTTT; cdr3_aa: CASSTDSYNSPLHF
clone_size: few; j_call: TRBJ2-3; v_call: TRBV7-2; d_call: NA; cdr3_nt: TGTGCCAGCAGCTTAGGGGGGGCAGTAAGCACAGATACGCAGTATTTT; cdr3_aa: CASSLGGAVSTDTQYF
clone_size: few; j_call: TRBJ1-4; v_call: TRBV29-1; d_call: TRBD1; cdr3_nt: TGCAGCGTTACAGGGGGCACTAATGAAAAACTGTTTTTT; cdr3_aa: CSVTGGTNEKLFF
clone_size: few; j_call: TRBJ2-7; v_call: TRBV11-2; d_call: NA; cdr3_nt: TGTGCCAGCAGCTTAGAGGGGTGGGAGCAGTACTTC; cdr3_aa: CASSLEGWEQYF
clone_size: NA; j_call: TRBJ2-3; v_call: TRBV19; d_call: NA; cdr3_nt: TGTGCCAGTAGTCCCCCGGCCCTCACAGATACGCAGTATTTT; cdr3_aa: CASSPPALTDTQYF
clone_size: NA; j_call: TRBJ2-2; v_call: TRBV6-6; d_call: NA; cdr3_nt: TGTGCCAGCAGTAAGGACTCCCAAGGGGAGCTGTTTTTT; cdr3_aa: CASSKDSQGELFF
clone_size: NA; j_call: TRBJ2-3; v_call: TRBV27; d_call: NA; cdr3_nt: TGTGCCAGCAGTTTCGGGACCTCCTGGGATACGCAGTATTTT; cdr3_aa: CASSFGTSWDTQYF
clone_size: few; j_call: TRBJ2-1; v_call: TRBV7-9; d_call: TRBD2; cdr3_nt: TGTGCCAGCAGCTCCGCCCTCAGGGAGCGGGGGGGCAATGAGCAGTTCTTC; cdr3_aa: CASSSALRERGGNEQFF